This T cell receptor beta chain was retrieved from a study of control samples from healthy donors and cancer patients. Method: immunoSEQ multiplex PCR; TCRdb's copy keeps in-frame clones and lacks some. The table shows 75,000 to 100,000 clones, with about 86% occurring only once. J lost 3 bases, V lost 4 bases, and 11 bases had no gene match. Germline-derived CDR1 and CDR2 are SGHRS and YFSETQ. This CDR3 is built from 16 residues. Specimen: blood. This clonotype was sampled from a woman aged 45-65 years in good health. The rearrangement links TRBV5-1 to TRBJ2-3, with 7 bases that match TRBD2. CDR3 amino acids: CASSLRTSRGTDTQYF. Here the CDR3 DNA reads TGCGCCAGCAGCCTCCGGACTAGTCGGGGGACAGATACGCAGTATTTT.